This entry lists 19 T cell receptor beta chains sequenced from one sample in a study of CD8 T cells in ankylosing spondylitis. TCRdb ran MiXCR on the 5' RACE reads and lists one entry per CDR3 protein. In the table there are 310,000 or so distinct CDR3 sequences, over 15% of which are singletons. The sample was blood, either unsorted or a sorted T cell fraction (not recorded which). These receptors were obtained from a male donor with ankylosing spondylitis or in good health (not recorded which).

This clonotype occurred a few times. This chain connects TRBV11-2 to TRBJ2-2, with 7 positions matching TRBD1. CDR1 and CDR2 (germline): SGHAT, FQNNGV. V dropped 6 bases and J dropped 5; count of bases not matched to a gene: 6. This CDR3 spans 14 amino acids. CDR3 amino acids: CASRPDRATGELFF. The CDR3 bases are TGTGCCAGCAGACCCGACAGGGCTACCGGGGAGCTGTTTTTT.

The chain couples TRBV3-1 to TRBJ2-1, with 8 bases matching TRBD1. The trim removed 3 bases at V and 1 base at J, leaving 5 bases unmatched. The length of the CDR3 is 16 residues. The germline V gene encodes CDR1 LGHDT and CDR2 YNNKEL (reference sequence). As DNA, the CDR3 is TGTGCCAGCAGCCACTGGACAGGGACTTCCTACAATGAGCAGTTCTTC. Translating it yields CASSHWTGTSYNEQFF.

The rearrangement links TRBV28 to TRBJ2-3; D is perhaps TRBD1 or TRBD2 (6 bases each). There are 14 residues in the CDR3. Germline V gene data show CDR1 as MDHEN and CDR2 as SYDVKM. CDR3 in amino acids: CTIGGGLSTDTQYF. The CDR3 DNA reads TGTACCATCGGTGGGGGGCTGAGCACAGATACGCAGTATTTT.

The CDR3 is CASSSGGTGHNEQFF. In nucleotides, the CDR3 is TGTGCCAGCAGTTCAGGCGGGACAGGCCACAATGAGCAGTTCTTC. V gene TRBV12-3 or TRBV12-4 combines with J gene TRBJ2-1; TRBD1 agrees at 8 bases. The CDR3 runs 15 residues. Germline trimming cut 4 bases from V and 5 bases from J; bases unmatched to any gene: 7.

This clonotype was detected only a few times. The chain is built from TRBV6-1 and TRBJ2-4; tentative D call: TRBD1 (6 bases). Trimming stripped 6 bases from V and 5 bases from J, with 20 bases between. The germline V gene has CDR1 MNHNS and CDR2 SASEGT. The CDR3 extends over 16 amino acids. The CDR3 protein is CASSPRSGQPENIQYF. DNA for the CDR3: TGTGCCAGCAGCCCGAGGTCAGGACAGCCCGAAAACATTCAGTACTTC.

There are a few counts of this clonotype. V is TRBV5-1 and J is TRBJ1-4; no firm D call. V lost 0 bases and J 1 base, leaving 16 bases between the germline ends. The CDR3 runs to 18 residues. Germline V gives CDR1 SGHRS, CDR2 YFSETQ. The CDR3 region is CASSLAPTDLQTNEKLFF. The CDR3 region has the DNA TGCGCCAGCAGCTTGGCCCCGACGGACTTACAAACTAATGAAAAACTGTTTTTT.

The gene calls are TRBV7-8 and TRBJ1-6, with D possibly matching TRBD1 (5 bases). The CDR3 consists of 15 residues. Germline CDR1 SGHVS, CDR2 FQNEAQ. The V end lost 2 bases, the J end lost 6 bases, and 11 bases lay between the germline ends. This CDR3 is CASSLRGEGNSPLHF. CDR3 nucleotide sequence: TGTGCCAGCAGCTTAAGGGGCGAGGGTAATTCACCCCTCCACTTT.

Details on this clonotype: One end of the junction does not line up with germline, which may come from a read error. This chain joins TRBV12-3 or TRBV12-4 and TRBJ2-5; maybe TRBD2 (5 bases). The CDR3 has 15 residues. CDR3 nucleotide sequence: TGTGTCAGCAGTTTTAGCTCTGGGAGACAAGAGACCCAGTACTTC. It yields the protein CVSSFSSGRQETQYF.

This clonotype was observed at least ten times. The V call is TRBV12-3 or TRBV12-4, the J call TRBJ2-1; 11 bases agree with TRBD2. This CDR3 is built from 16 residues. Unmatched junction bases numbered 12, after V lost 6 bases and J lost 8 bases. The CDR3 coding sequence is TGTGCCAGCAGACTCTCTAGCGGGGGGACATCCCATGAGCAGTTCTTC. This gives the protein CASRLSSGGTSHEQFF.

This clonotype appeared many times. The chain joins TRBV10-3 to TRBJ2-3; D call uncertain. The CDR3 extends over 17 amino acids. V lost 0 bases to trimming and J lost 2 bases, with 15 bases between them. Germline V lookup: CDR1 ENHRY, CDR2 SYGVKD. The CDR3 nucleotides read TGTGCCATCAGTGAGTCTCGGTCGGTACAAAACACAGATACGCAGTATTTT. As protein: CAISESRSVQNTDTQYF.

This clonotype has just a few counts. CDR3 sequence: CSAVRQGWMSDEQFF. The CDR3 DNA reads TGCAGTGCTGTCCGACAGGGTTGGATGTCAGATGAGCAGTTCTTC. This chain links TRBV20-1 with TRBJ2-1; 7 nucleotides match TRBD1. This CDR3 region has 15 residues. V lost 5 bases and J lost 8; bases outside the gene matches: 15. CDR1 is DFQATT and CDR2 is SNEGSKA in the germline V gene (reference sequence).

In its sample, this clonotype was seen a few times. The CDR3 is CSASDLSPKAEAFF. The CDR3 DNA sequence: TGCAGTGCTAGCGACCTCAGCCCGAAGGCTGAAGCTTTCTTT. The gene calls are TRBV20-1 and TRBJ1-1; no definite D call. This CDR3 has 14 amino acids. From germline, CDR1 is DFQATT and CDR2 SNEGSKA (reference sequence). V was shortened by 3 bases and J by 6 bases, with 17 bases between the two germline ends.

This clonotype was seen ten or more times. The chain combines TRBV20-1 with TRBJ2-1; no reliable D call. Germline CDR1 reads DFQATT; CDR2 reads SNEGSKA (reference sequence). With 6 bases removed from V and 4 bases from J, the gap between germline ends came to 19 bases. This CDR3 is built from 15 residues. The CDR3 bases are TGCAGTGCCCCTCCCCTCCGTTTGGGATACAATGAGCAGTTCTTC. Translated, it gives CSAPPLRLGYNEQFF.

This clonotype has more than one count but fewer than ten. J is TRBJ2-3 and V is TRBV5-1, with no clear D. Deletions cut 3 bases from V and 5 bases from J, with 7 bases between. Germline V gives CDR1 SGHRS, CDR2 YFSETQ. This CDR3 has 12 residues. The DNA for the CDR3 is TGCGCCAGCAGCTCTTCGGGAGATACGCAGTATTTT. Translated: CASSSSGDTQYF.

This clonotype was counted only a few times. The chain links TRBV5-1 to TRBJ2-3; TRBD2 is a possible D gene (6 bases). CDR3 length: 13 amino acids. Trimming cost V 2 bases and J 8 bases, with 12 bases left between them. Germline CDR1 reads SGHRS; CDR2 reads YFSETQ. CDR3 sequence: CASSFGSIGTQYF. The CDR3 DNA reads as TGCGCCAGCAGCTTCGGGAGTATCGGTACGCAGTATTTT.

This clonotype appeared a few times. The chain combines TRBV7-2 with TRBJ1-6, with D uncertain. This CDR3 spans 15 amino acids. V was pared by 5 bases and J by 8 bases, with 16 bases between. CDR1 and CDR2 from the germline V gene are SGHTA and FQGNSA. The CDR3 coding sequence is TGTGCCAGCAGCCCGAACAAGGCGGGGTATTCACCCCTCCACTTT. This encodes CASSPNKAGYSPLHF.

This clonotype showed up just a few times. The chain uses TRBV5-6 and TRBJ2-3; D possibly corresponds to TRBD2 (6 bases). Germline CDR1 reads SGHDT; CDR2 reads YYEEEE. This CDR3 comprises 15 residues. V was trimmed by 3 bases and J by 3 bases, leaving 14 bases between them. The CDR3 DNA reads TGTGCCAGCAGCTCCCGATGGAGCGGGACAGATACGCAGTATTTT. This codes for CASSSRWSGTDTQYF.

This clonotype was counted between two and nine times. This rearrangement joins TRBV2 to TRBJ2-5; D gene unclear. The CDR3 spans 12 residues. Germline V CDR1 and CDR2: SNHLY, FYNNEI. Trimming pared 8 bases from V and 4 bases from J, leaving 11 bases between. CDR3 nucleotide sequence: TGTGCCAGCGGTACGGTTCCAGAGACCCAGTACTTC. Its translation: CASGTVPETQYF.

This clonotype was counted only a few times. The rearrangement uses TRBV7-8 and TRBJ2-5, with D perhaps matching TRBD2 (5 bases). V gave up 4 bases and J gave up 5 bases, with 17 bases separating them. Germline V lookup: CDR1 SGHVS, CDR2 FQNEAQ. The CDR3 is made up of 15 amino acids. In nucleotides, the CDR3 is TGTGCCAGCAGCTCCCGAAGCCTAGCCTCGGAGACCCAGTACTTC. Translation: CASSSRSLASETQYF.